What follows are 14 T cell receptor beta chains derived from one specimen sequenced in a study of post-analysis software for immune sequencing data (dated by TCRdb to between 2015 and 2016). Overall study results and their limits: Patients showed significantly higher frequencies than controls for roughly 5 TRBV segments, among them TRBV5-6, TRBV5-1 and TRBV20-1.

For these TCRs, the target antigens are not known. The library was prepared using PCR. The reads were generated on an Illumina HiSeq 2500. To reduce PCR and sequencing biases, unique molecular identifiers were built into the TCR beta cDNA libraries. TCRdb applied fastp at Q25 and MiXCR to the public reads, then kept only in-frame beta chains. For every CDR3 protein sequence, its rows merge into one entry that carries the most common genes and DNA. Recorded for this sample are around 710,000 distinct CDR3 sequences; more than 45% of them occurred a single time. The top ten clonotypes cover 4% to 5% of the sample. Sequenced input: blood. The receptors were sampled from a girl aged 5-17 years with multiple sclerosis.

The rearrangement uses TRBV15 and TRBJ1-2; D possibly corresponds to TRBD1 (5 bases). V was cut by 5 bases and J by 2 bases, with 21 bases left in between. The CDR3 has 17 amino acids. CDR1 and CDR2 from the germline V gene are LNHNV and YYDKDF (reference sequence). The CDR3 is CATSRPEGGVRNYGYTF. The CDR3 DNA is TGTGCCACCAGCCGTCCCGAGGGAGGGGTCCGAAACTATGGCTACACCTTC.

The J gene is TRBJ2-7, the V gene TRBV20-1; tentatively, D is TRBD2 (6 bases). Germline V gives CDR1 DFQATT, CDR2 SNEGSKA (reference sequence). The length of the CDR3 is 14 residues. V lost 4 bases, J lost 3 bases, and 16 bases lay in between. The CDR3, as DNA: TGCAGTGCTACGAGCGGGCAAAGAGTCTACGAGCAGTACTTC. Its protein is CSATSGQRVYEQYF.

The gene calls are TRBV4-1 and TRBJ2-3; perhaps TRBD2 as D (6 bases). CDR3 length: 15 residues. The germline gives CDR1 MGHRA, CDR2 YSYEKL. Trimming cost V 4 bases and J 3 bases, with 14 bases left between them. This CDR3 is CASSPGLAETDTQYF. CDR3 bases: TGCGCCAGCAGCCCGGGACTTGCAGAGACAGATACGCAGTATTTT.

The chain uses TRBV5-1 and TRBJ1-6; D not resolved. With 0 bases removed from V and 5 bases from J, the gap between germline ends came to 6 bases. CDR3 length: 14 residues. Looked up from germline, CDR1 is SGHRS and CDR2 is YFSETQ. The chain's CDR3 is CASSLGTDNSPLHF. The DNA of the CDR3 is TGCGCCAGCAGCTTGGGGACCGATAATTCACCCCTCCACTTT.

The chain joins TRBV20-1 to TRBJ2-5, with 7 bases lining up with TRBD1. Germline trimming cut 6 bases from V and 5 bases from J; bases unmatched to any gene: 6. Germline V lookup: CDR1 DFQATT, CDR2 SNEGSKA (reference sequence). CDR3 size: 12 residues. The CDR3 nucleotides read TGCAGTGCACAGACAGGGAGTGAGACCCAGTACTTC. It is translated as CSAQTGSETQYF.

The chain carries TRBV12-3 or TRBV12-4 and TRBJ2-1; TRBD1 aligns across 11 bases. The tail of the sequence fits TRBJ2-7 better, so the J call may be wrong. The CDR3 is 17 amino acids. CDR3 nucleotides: TGTGCCAGCAGTCCGGGACAGGGGGTTCGGGGGTTCTACGAGCAGTACTTC. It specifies CASSPGQGVRGFYEQYF.

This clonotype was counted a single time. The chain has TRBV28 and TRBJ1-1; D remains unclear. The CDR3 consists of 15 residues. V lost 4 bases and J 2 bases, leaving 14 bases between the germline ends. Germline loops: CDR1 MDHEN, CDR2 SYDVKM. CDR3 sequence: CASSSPVGLNTEAFF. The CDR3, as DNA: TGTGCCAGCAGTTCACCCGTGGGCCTTAACACTGAAGCTTTCTTT. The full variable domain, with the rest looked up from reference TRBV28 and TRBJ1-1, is DVKVTQSSRYLVKRTGEKVFLECVQDMDHENMFWYRQDPGLGLRLIYFSYDVKMKEKGDIPEGYSVSREKKERFSLILESASTNQTSMYLCASSSPVGLNTEAFFGQGTRLTVV.

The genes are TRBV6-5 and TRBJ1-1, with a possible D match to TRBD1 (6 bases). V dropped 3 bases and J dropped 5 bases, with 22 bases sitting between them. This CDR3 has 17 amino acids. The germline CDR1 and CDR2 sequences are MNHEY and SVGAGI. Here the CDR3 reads CASSYFPRGAGKTEAFF. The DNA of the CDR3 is TGTGCCAGCAGTTATTTCCCCAGGGGCGCCGGGAAGACTGAAGCTTTCTTT.

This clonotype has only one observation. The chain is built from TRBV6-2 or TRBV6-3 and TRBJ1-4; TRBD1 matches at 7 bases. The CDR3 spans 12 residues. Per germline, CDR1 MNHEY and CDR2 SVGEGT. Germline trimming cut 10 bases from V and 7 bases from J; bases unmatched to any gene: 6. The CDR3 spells CATKTGSEKLFF. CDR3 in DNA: TGTGCCACCAAGACAGGGAGTGAAAAACTGTTTTTT.

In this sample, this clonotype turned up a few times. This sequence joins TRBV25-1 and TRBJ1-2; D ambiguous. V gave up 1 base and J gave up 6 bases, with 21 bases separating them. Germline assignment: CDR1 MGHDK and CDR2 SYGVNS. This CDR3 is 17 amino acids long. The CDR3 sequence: CASSEFFEEDSGHGYTF. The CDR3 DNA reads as TGTGCCAGCAGTGAATTTTTCGAGGAGGATTCAGGACATGGCTACACCTTC.

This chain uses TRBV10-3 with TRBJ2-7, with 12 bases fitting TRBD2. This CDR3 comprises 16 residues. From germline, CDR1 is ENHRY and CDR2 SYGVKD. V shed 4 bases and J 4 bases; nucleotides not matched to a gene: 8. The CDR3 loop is CAISVGLAGFLYEQYF. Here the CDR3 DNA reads TGTGCCATCAGTGTTGGACTAGCGGGATTCCTTTACGAGCAGTACTTC.

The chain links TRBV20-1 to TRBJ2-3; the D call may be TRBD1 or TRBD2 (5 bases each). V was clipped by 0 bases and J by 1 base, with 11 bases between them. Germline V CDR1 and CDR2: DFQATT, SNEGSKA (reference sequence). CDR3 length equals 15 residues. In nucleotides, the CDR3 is TGCAGTGCTAGAGATCAAAGGGGAGGCACAGATACGCAGTATTTT. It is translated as CSARDQRGGTDTQYF.

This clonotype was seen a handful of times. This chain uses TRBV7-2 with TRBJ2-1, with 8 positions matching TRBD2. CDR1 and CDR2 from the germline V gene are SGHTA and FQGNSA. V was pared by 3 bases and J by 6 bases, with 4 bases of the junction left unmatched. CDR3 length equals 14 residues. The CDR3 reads CASSLPGLVNEQFF. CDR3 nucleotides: TGTGCCAGCAGCTTGCCGGGACTAGTCAATGAGCAGTTCTTC.

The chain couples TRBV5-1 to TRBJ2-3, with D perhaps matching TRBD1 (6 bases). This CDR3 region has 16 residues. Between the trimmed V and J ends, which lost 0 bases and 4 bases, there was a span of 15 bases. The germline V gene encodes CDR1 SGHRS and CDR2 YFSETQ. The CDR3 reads CASSLEGRGLADTQYF. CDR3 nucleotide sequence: TGCGCCAGCAGCTTGGAGGGCAGGGGTTTAGCAGATACGCAGTATTTT.